Sequencing of this TCR beta chain was carried out in a study of blood T cells in healthy people across ages. Study-level findings and limits: Age advanced and TCR beta diversity per million T cells fell, roughly linearly.

Next came a second PCR, run for about 6 to 12 cycles, which used a sample-barcoded 5' primer along with a J-beta primer mix. MiXCR was run by TCRdb on the 5' RACE reads, yielding one entry per CDR3 protein. Of 800,000 to 900,000 distinct CDR3 sequences listed, about 59% were seen once; the top ten hold about a quarter. The ends were cut back, 4 bases at V and 3 bases at J, with 7 bases in the middle. This CDR3 contains 11 residues. Germline CDR1 SQVTM, CDR2 ANQGSEA. The table lists this clonotype with a few counts. Its antigen is not identified. This chain links TRBV29-1 with TRBJ2-7; D is perhaps TRBD2 (5 bases). The sequenced sample was blood. The TCR comes from a man aged 30 to 39 in good health. CDR3 in amino acids: CSVVRDYEQYF. In DNA form, the CDR3 reads TGCAGCGTTGTCCGGGACTACGAGCAGTACTTC.